Shown below are 8 T cell receptor beta chains from a single sample sequenced in a study of cytomegalovirus exposure and HLA in healthy donors (dated by TCRdb to 2016 to 2017). The library was built by means of the immunoSEQ multiplex PCR assay. The multiplex PCR relied on a mix of 60 forward primers for TCR Vbeta segments and 13 reverse primers for TCR Jbeta segments. TCRdb stores this immuneACCESS table with in-frame sequences only. Part of the clones is absent; in the studies checked, under half of the shortfall reflects unresolved V genes, and no reason is known for the rest. The sample has some 100,000 clones on record, 79% of them singletons. The top ten constitute roughly 3.7% of the sample. Sequenced sample: PBMCs. The receptors shown here come from a female donor in good health and CMV-seropositive.

The V and J genes are TRBV7-2 and TRBJ1-3; D gene unclear. The CDR3 is made up of 16 amino acids. V lost 1 base and J lost 0, with 10 bases in between. Germline CDR1 and CDR2: SGHTA and FQGNSA. The chain's CDR3 is CASSLDPPSSGNTIYF. The CDR3 bases are TGTGCCAGCAGCTTAGATCCGCCCAGCTCTGGAAACACCATATATTTT.

The chain employs TRBV27 and TRBJ1-1; D possibly corresponds to TRBD1 (6 bases). Germline-derived CDR1 and CDR2 are MNHEY and SMNVEV (reference sequence). This CDR3 is 14 amino acids long. V lost 6 bases to trimming and J lost 4 bases, with 15 bases between them. This CDR3 reads CASRFSRGGTEAFF. CDR3 bases: TGTGCCAGCAGATTCTCCAGAGGGGGCACTGAAGCTTTCTTT.

This chain connects TRBV7-9 to TRBJ2-1; TRBD2 might be the D (5 bases). CDR3 length: 18 residues. The V gene's germline CDR1 is SEHNR and CDR2 FQNEAQ (reference sequence). V gave up 5 bases and J gave up 0 bases, with 20 bases separating them. The CDR3 here is CASSQDSLTPSSYNEQFF. In DNA form, the CDR3 reads TGTGCCAGCAGCCAGGACTCCCTTACCCCGAGCTCCTACAATGAGCAGTTCTTC.

This chain links TRBV4-3 with TRBJ1-1, with D possibly matching TRBD1 (5 bases). V was pared by 0 bases and J by 8 bases, with 16 bases between. This CDR3 has 15 residues. CDR1 is LGHNA, CDR2 YSLEER, per germline. The CDR3 nucleotides read TGCGCCAGCAGCCAAGAGGTGGGGGGAAGCCGGGAAGCTTTCTTT. Translated: CASSQEVGGSREAFF.

This chain links TRBV12-1 with TRBJ2-7; the D call in the table, TRBD2, was not verified against the DNA. TRBV12-1 counts as a pseudogene. The CDR3 runs to 14 residues. The CDR3 is CASEPGGPSYEQYF. CDR3 bases: TGTGCCAGCGAGCCAGGAGGGCCGAGCTACGAGCAGTACTTC.

The chain uses TRBV6-1 and TRBJ2-2, with 7 bases that match TRBD1. The CDR3 extends over 15 amino acids. Germline V gene lookup returns CDR1 MNHNS and CDR2 SASEGT. V gave up 5 bases and J gave up 2 bases; unmatched junction bases: 5. The CDR3 sequence: CASSPGQPNTGELFF. The CDR3 bases are TGTGCCAGCAGTCCGGGACAGCCTAACACCGGGGAGCTGTTTTTT.

The genes are TRBV5-8 and TRBJ2-7; D is perhaps TRBD2 (7 bases). CDR1 and CDR2 from the germline V gene are SGHTS and YDEGEE. The CDR3 covers 14 residues. Trimming shortened V by 1 base and J by 2 bases, and 10 bases separated the two germline ends. The CDR3 region is CASSLIGGPYEQYF. The CDR3 DNA follows: TGTGCCAGCAGCTTGATCGGGGGGCCCTACGAGCAGTACTTC.

The rearrangement links TRBV10-3 to TRBJ2-7, with 8 bases identical to TRBD2. This CDR3 is 12 amino acids long. CDR1 and CDR2 (germline): ENHRY, SYGVKD. Unmatched junction bases numbered 1, after V lost 4 bases and J lost 5 bases. In DNA form, the CDR3 reads TGTGCCATCAGTGCGGGGGGGGACGAGCAGTACTTC. Translated: CAISAGGDEQYF.